This TCR beta chain originates from a study of Ad26.COV2.S vaccination and SARS-CoV-2 variants (dated by TCRdb to the early 2020s). In the study overall: Vaccine-arm donors were drawn from COV1001, a multicentre, randomized, double-blind, placebo-controlled phase I-IIa trial of Ad26.COV2.S in healthy adults. Ad26.COV2.S was given intramuscularly at 5x10^10 or 1x10^11 viral particles, as a single shot or as two shots 56 days apart. TCRbeta repertoire sequencing served as the tool for gauging how specific and how broad the SARS-CoV-2-reactive T cell receptors were following Ad26.COV2.S vaccination. The TCR-sequenced set comprised about 32 samples: 19 Ad26.COV2.S vaccine recipients, 5 placebo recipients and 8 SARS-CoV-2 convalescent individuals. Participants in the trial were split at random into five groups of five each, receiving low-dose or high-dose Ad26.COV2.S once or twice, or else placebo on both occasions. Investigators remained blinded to trial group allocation during experiments and outcome assessment.

Between the V and J ends, shortened by 3 bases and 4 bases respectively, the junction contains 11 bases. The CDR3 contains 14 residues, cysteine and phenylalanine counted. Here the CDR3 DNA is all that survives: 42 bases in frame from base 1. CDR1 SGHDT and CDR2 YYEEEE are derived from the germline V gene. Interpreted using the paper, the treatment or condition label stands for: roughly 19 received Ad26.COV2.S at low or high dose, single or two shots; about 5 received placebo; per-sample allocation not given. Repertoires of vaccine and placebo recipients were sequenced from samples taken on day 63 after the first injection. In Cohort 1b, more than 20 adults aged 18-55 years were enrolled at a single site in Boston, USA, between 29 July and 7 August 2020. Ad26.COV2.S consisted of a replication-incompetent adenovirus type 26 vector by which a prefusion-stabilized SARS-CoV-2 spike protein from the original Wuhan strain was expressed.

As concerns this clone: What antigen it recognizes has not been identified. Qualities for individual bases were not recorded, and no much larger clone is one base off.

What the study reported, not specific to this receptor: The study was not powered to compare responses between vaccine doses or regimens. After vaccination, substantial breadth of spike-specific CD8+ and CD4+ T cell responses was reported. Higher spike-specific TCR breadth was observed in Ad26.COV2.S recipients than in placebo recipients (P = 0.0014). According to the authors, total T cell responses may have been underestimated by the TCR breadth and depth analyses. Comparable non-spike TCR breadth was observed between vaccine and placebo recipients, consistent with only spike being contained in the vaccine.

The immunoSEQ Assay was the method used to sequence TCRbeta CDR3 regions. After extraction, genomic DNA underwent amplification by bias-controlled multiplex PCR, followed by high-throughput sequencing. Processing in the source paper ran as follows. To quantify the absolute abundance of every unique TCRbeta CDR3 region, sequences were collapsed and filtered. T cell fraction was estimated by normalizing TCRbeta template counts to usable DNA, with usable DNA measured through amplification of reference genes found in all nucleated cells. Repertoire TCRs were annotated as SARS-CoV-2-specific when V gene, CDR3 amino acid sequence and J gene were exactly matched to a known reactive TCR set. The reference SARS-CoV-2 TCR set was derived from MIRA and filtered for enrichment in COVID-19-positive ImmuneCODE repertoires, a step that removed public or cross-reactive TCRs. Based on the MIRA antigens, annotated TCRs were further analysed at the level of specific ORF or position within ORF. Breadth was defined as the number of annotated unique rearrangements divided by the total number of unique productive rearrangements, and depth was defined as the summed frequency of the annotated unique rearrangements. TCR breadth was compared between groups using two-sided Wilcoxon rank-sum tests. TCRdb provides this immuneACCESS table in a form limited to in-frame rearrangements. Some clones are lacking; in checked studies, under half of them reflect an unresolved V gene, and why the rest are absent is not known. V and J calls and clone size are given by that table; D and trimming were obtained from the DNA. Present in this sample are 350,000 to 400,000 clones, around 89% of which were seen just once. Jointly, the top ten make up over 1.5% of the sample.

Sequencing used peripheral blood, obtained in a trial of Ad26.COV2.S vaccine versus placebo. The rearranged segments are TRBV5-6 and TRBJ2-1; the D call is tentative, TRBD1 or TRBD2, as each matches 7 bases. The receptor was isolated from a person between 18 and 65 years old who received the Ad26.COV2.S COVID-19 vaccine or a placebo. The CDR3 amino acid sequence is: CASSWGGQYNEQFF. The bases read TGTGCCAGCAGCTGGGGGGGACAGTACAATGAGCAGTTCTTC.